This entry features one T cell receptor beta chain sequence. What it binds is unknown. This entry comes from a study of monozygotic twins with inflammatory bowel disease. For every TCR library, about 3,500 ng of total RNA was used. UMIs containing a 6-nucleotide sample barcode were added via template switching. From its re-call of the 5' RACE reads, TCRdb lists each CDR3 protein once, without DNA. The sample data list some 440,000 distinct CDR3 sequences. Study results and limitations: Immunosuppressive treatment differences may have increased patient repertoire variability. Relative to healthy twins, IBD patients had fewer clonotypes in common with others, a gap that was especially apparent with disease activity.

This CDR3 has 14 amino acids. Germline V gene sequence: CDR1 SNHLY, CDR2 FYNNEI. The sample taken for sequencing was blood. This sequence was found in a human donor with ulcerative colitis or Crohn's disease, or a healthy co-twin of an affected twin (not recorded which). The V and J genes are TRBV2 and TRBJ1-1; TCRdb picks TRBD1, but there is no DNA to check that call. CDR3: CASLILQGYTEAFF.